This T cell receptor (beta chain) was found in a study of T cells in Graves' hyperthyroidism and ophthalmopathy (dated by TCRdb to the late 2010s). Notes on the research overall: Peripheral blood samples were taken at the time of initial diagnosis, prior to any treatment. TCR V-J signatures able to tell the groups apart were searched for in a discovery cohort of approximately 95 patients, of whom 40 to 45 had Graves' ophthalmopathy and around 58 had stable Graves' hyperthyroidism. Whether ophthalmopathy could be predicted prospectively was tested in an independent validation cohort made up of under 20 hyperthyroidism patients plus 17 patients who later progressed to ophthalmopathy. The roughly 99 discovery patients were divided at random into training and test sets in a 7:3 ratio. In about 6 Graves' hyperthyroidism patients, the study also compared T-cell repertoires from thyroid tissue with T-cell repertoires from blood. Following sampling, methimazole starting at 30 mg daily was given to hyperthyroidism patients, and high-dose intravenous methylprednisolone was given to ophthalmopathy patients. The paper reports TCR Vbeta CDR3 sequencing of more than 120 peripheral blood samples: 40 to 45 ophthalmopathy, fewer than 80 hyperthyroidism and about 17 progressor patients. What the research found in general, with its limitations: In cross-validation, a model built on a 13 V-J signature told ophthalmopathy apart from stable hyperthyroidism with just under 90% sensitivity and approximately 81% specificity, and in testing the same model reached 80%/75%. Sample size was not statistically predetermined, and blinding of investigators to group allocation was not performed. In validation, the model predicted progression to ophthalmopathy a median of about 6.8 months before onset, with over 60% sensitivity and 72.22% specificity. Most expanded thyroid clonotypes (frequency above 0.001) were also detected in blood, a finding suggesting that blood repertoires may reflect thyroid immune responses.

Comments on this clonotype: It lacks a known antigen. Base-call qualities are not available, and no considerably larger clone is one nucleotide away.

Hyperthyroidism patients were aged 18 to 65 years and newly diagnosed, with disease duration of less than 2 months. Any patient with an uncontrolled infection, another autoimmune disease, pregnancy or lactation was excluded. Diagnoses were based on clinical symptoms, serum thyroxine and TRAb, thyroid ultrasound and orbital computed tomography. Blood from progressor patients was drawn when they were first diagnosed with hyperthyroidism, before any ophthalmopathy symptoms appeared. PBMCs were separated from about 10 ml of fresh peripheral blood using Ficoll-Paque density gradient centrifugation. Progressor patients were first diagnosed with Graves' hyperthyroidism and then developed ophthalmopathy during follow-up. Trizol reagent was used to extract total RNA, and RNA quality was then checked on an Agilent 2100 Bioanalyzer. Via the germline V gene, CDR1 is MNHEY and CDR2 SVGEGT. The trim is 2 bases for V and 4 bases for J, with a gap of 24 bases between the germline ends. Including cysteine and phenylalanine, the CDR3 has 19 amino acids. Kept here is only the CDR3 DNA, which spans 57 bases and is read in frame from base 1.

The TCR beta CDR3 regions were amplified from the RNA transcripts. A first-round RT-PCR of the TCR CDR3 used the HTBI primer set with the Qiagen OneStep RT-PCR kit. A second multiplex PCR round built the libraries, followed by size selection and purification. Paired-end sequencing of the libraries was performed with 100 bp reads on an Illumina HiSeq2000. From the authors' description of their analysis: SOAPnuke was used to process the raw data, throwing out any read that contained adapters or uncalled bases, had a mean Phred below 15, or lacked an exact constant-primer or identifier match. COPE v1.2.5 was used to merge high-quality paired reads, and clonotypes were defined as unique nucleotide sequences. MiTCR v1.1 was used to align the clonotypes against IMGT TRBV, TRBD and TRBJ reference segments. The analysis included only V-J combinations with a frequency above 0.0001, which together covered around 99% of the repertoires. A TCS score was defined as the ratio between F50 (clonal expansion) and ExV (chaos), using BLOSUM62-based TCRdist between CDR3 peptides within each V-J. Welch's t-statistics and random forest reduced fewer than 550 V-J features to 13, which were used in a naive Bayes classifier (R e1071). TCRdb reanalyzed the raw reads on its own, using fastp at Q25 for trimming and MiXCR for clone calling, and kept in-frame beta chains. Merged by CDR3 protein, the rows form single entries marked with the most common genes and DNA. TCRdb, rather than the study authors, made the V and J calls. The sample data list about 280,000 distinct CDR3 sequences, and less than 30% of these were observed just once. Around 30% of the sample is held by the ten biggest clonotypes.

The rearrangement joined TRBV6-2 or TRBV6-3 to TRBJ1-3; the D segment cannot be called with confidence. The sequenced material came from blood. The source of this sequence is a man between 40 and 49 years old with Graves' hyperthyroidism that later progressed to Graves' ophthalmopathy. DNA sequence: TGTGCCAGCAGTTACGGCCGTTCATCCCACCTCCGTTTCGGAAACACCATATATTTT. Translation gives CASSYGRSSHLRFGNTIYF.